Only one count was recorded for the clone carrying this T cell receptor (beta chain). This sample was included in a study of OX40 agonist ivuxolimab in advanced cancers. Looking at the study overall: In this trial design, patients received ivuxolimab intravenously at 0.01 to 10 mg/kg every 2 weeks.

Data came from immunoSEQ multiplex PCR; TCRdb stores just in-frame clones and leaves some out. The sample lists about 31,000 clones, 65% to 90% occurring once. Trimming cost V 3 bases and J 3 bases, with 12 bases left between them. This CDR3 region has 15 residues. Germline values: CDR1 MDHEN, CDR2 SYDVKM. This sequence joins TRBV28 and TRBJ2-1, with a possible D match to TRBD2 (6 bases). The sample in question was CD4+ or CD8+ T cells sorted from blood, obtained in a trial of the OX40 agonist ivuxolimab. The receptor was isolated from an adult with an advanced solid tumor such as melanoma, head and neck, liver or kidney cancer. The CDR3 is CASSFYSGGYNEQFF. The DNA for the CDR3 is TGTGCCAGCAGTTTTTATAGCGGAGGCTACAATGAGCAGTTCTTC.